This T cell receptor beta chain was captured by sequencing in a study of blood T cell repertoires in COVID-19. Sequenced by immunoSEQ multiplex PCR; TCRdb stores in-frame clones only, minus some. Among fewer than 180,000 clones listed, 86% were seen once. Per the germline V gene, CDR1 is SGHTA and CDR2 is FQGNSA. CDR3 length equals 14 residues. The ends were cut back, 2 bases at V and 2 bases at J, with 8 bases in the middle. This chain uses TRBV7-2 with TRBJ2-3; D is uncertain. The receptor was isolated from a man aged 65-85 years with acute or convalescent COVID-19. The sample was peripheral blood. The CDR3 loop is CASSLTTYTDTQYF. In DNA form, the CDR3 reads TGTGCCAGCAGCTTAACCACTTACACAGATACGCAGTATTTT.